These T cell receptor beta chains were read from a single sample in a study of blood T cell repertoires in COVID-19. Method: immunoSEQ multiplex PCR; TCRdb's copy keeps in-frame clones and lacks some. The sample consists of approximately 70,000 clones, around 92% of them appearing once. The sample taken for sequencing was peripheral blood. The receptors here all came from a human donor with active COVID-19. The donor label of this sample is uncertain. The CDR3 runs from the conserved cysteine through the conserved F or W. The D gene is left open where the match is weak. The listing skips clone size in some rows; elsewhere it reads once, few, many or a size class.

abundance: -
v_gene: TRBV4-1
d_gene: -
j_gene: TRBJ1-2
CDR3aa: CASSQESPANYGYTF
CDR3nt: TGCGCCAGCAGCCAAGAATCGCCAGCTAACTATGGCTACACCTTC

abundance: -
v_gene: TRBV24-1
d_gene: -
j_gene: TRBJ1-5
CDR3aa: CATSTGITQPQHF
CDR3nt: TGTGCCACCAGCACAGGGATCACTCAGCCCCAGCATTTT

abundance: -
v_gene: TRBV5-1
d_gene: TRBD2
j_gene: TRBJ2-5
CDR3aa: CASSPDVGVAGGRETQYF
CDR3nt: TGCGCCAGCAGCCCCGACGTAGGGGTAGCGGGAGGTCGTGAGACCCAGTACTTC

abundance: -
v_gene: TRBV28
d_gene: -
j_gene: TRBJ1-6
CDR3aa: CASSLHAEGSPLHF
CDR3nt: TGTGCCAGCAGTTTACACGCCGAGGGTTCACCCCTCCACTTT

abundance: -
v_gene: TRBV30
d_gene: TRBD2
j_gene: TRBJ2-7
CDR3aa: CAWSGLAGFHYEQYF
CDR3nt: TGTGCCTGGAGTGGACTAGCGGGTTTTCACTACGAGCAGTACTTC

abundance: few
v_gene: TRBV2
d_gene: TRBD2
j_gene: TRBJ2-7
CDR3aa: CASSWTSSWEQYF
CDR3nt: TGTGCCAGCAGTTGGACTAGCTCTTGGGAGCAGTACTTC

abundance: -
v_gene: TRBV4-3
d_gene: -
j_gene: TRBJ2-3
CDR3aa: CASSQARGGDTQYF
CDR3nt: TGCGCCAGCAGCCAAGCCCGGGGAGGAGATACGCAGTATTTT

abundance: once
v_gene: TRBV6-5
d_gene: -
j_gene: TRBJ2-7
CDR3aa: CASSYHLERAYEQYF
CDR3nt: TGTGCCAGCAGTTACCATCTAGAGAGGGCCTACGAGCAGTACTTC

abundance: -
v_gene: TRBV10-1
d_gene: -
j_gene: TRBJ2-2
CDR3aa: CASSVGDTGELFF
CDR3nt: TGCGCCAGCAGTGTAGGAGACACCGGGGAGCTGTTTTTT

abundance: -
v_gene: TRBV5-1
d_gene: -
j_gene: TRBJ2-5
CDR3aa: CASSFGTGVQETQYF
CDR3nt: TGCGCCAGCAGTTTCGGAACAGGCGTCCAAGAGACCCAGTACTTC

abundance: -
v_gene: TRBV4-1
d_gene: TRBD1
j_gene: TRBJ2-2
CDR3aa: CASKVTGGTGELFF
CDR3nt: TGCGCCAGCAAGGTGACAGGGGGAACCGGGGAGCTGTTTTTT

abundance: -
v_gene: TRBV6-2/TRBV6-3
d_gene: TRBD1
j_gene: TRBJ2-1
CDR3aa: CASSYPGTGDTSGLYNEQFF
CDR3nt: TGTGCCAGCAGTTACCCCGGGACAGGGGATACTAGCGGCCTCTACAATGAGCAGTTCTTC

abundance: -
v_gene: TRBV29-1
d_gene: -
j_gene: TRBJ2-1
CDR3aa: CSARDRLTSYNEQFF
CDR3nt: TGCAGCGCCCGCGACAGGCTTACCTCCTACAATGAGCAGTTCTTC

abundance: few
v_gene: TRBV6-6
d_gene: -
j_gene: TRBJ1-3
CDR3aa: CASSPDGYGGTIYF
CDR3nt: TGTGCCAGCAGCCCCGACGGGTACGGCGGCACCATATATTTT

abundance: -
v_gene: TRBV2
d_gene: -
j_gene: TRBJ1-1
CDR3aa: CASSEGGGGGTEAFF
CDR3nt: TGTGCCAGCAGTGAAGGCGGAGGGGGGGGTACTGAAGCTTTCTTT

abundance: -
v_gene: TRBV3-1/TRBV3-2
d_gene: -
j_gene: TRBJ1-2
CDR3aa: CASSQQGYYGYTF
CDR3nt: TGTGCCAGCAGCCAACAGGGGTACTATGGCTACACCTTC

abundance: -
v_gene: TRBV27
d_gene: TRBD1
j_gene: TRBJ2-1
CDR3aa: CASYDGTGPNEQFF
CDR3nt: TGTGCCTCGTACGACGGGACAGGGCCCAATGAGCAGTTCTTC

abundance: -
v_gene: TRBV6-4
d_gene: TRBD1
j_gene: TRBJ2-1
CDR3aa: CASSVGTGDYNEQFF
CDR3nt: TGTGCCAGCAGTGTGGGGACAGGGGACTACAATGAGCAGTTCTTC

abundance: -
v_gene: TRBV12-5
d_gene: -
j_gene: TRBJ1-5
CDR3aa: CASGLGQGFYQPQHF
CDR3nt: TGTGCTAGTGGTTTGGGGCAGGGGTTTTACCAGCCCCAGCATTTT

abundance: -
v_gene: TRBV10-3
d_gene: -
j_gene: TRBJ2-3
CDR3aa: CAISDRVGVADTQYF
CDR3nt: TGTGCCATCAGTGATCGGGTGGGAGTGGCAGATACGCAGTATTTT

abundance: -
v_gene: TRBV6-1
d_gene: TRBD2
j_gene: TRBJ2-2
CDR3aa: CASSERGLAGRNTGELFF
CDR3nt: TGTGCCAGCAGTGAACGGGGGCTAGCGGGAAGGAACACCGGGGAGCTGTTTTTT

abundance: -
v_gene: TRBV14
d_gene: TRBD2
j_gene: TRBJ2-5
CDR3aa: CASSGSGRLETQYF
CDR3nt: TGTGCCAGCAGCGGTAGCGGGAGGTTGGAGACCCAGTACTTC

abundance: -
v_gene: TRBV2
d_gene: -
j_gene: TRBJ1-1
CDR3aa: CASSVGAEAFF
CDR3nt: TGTGCCAGCAGTGTAGGGGCTGAAGCTTTCTTT

abundance: -
v_gene: TRBV11-2
d_gene: TRBD2
j_gene: TRBJ2-1
CDR3aa: CASGRSGSLYNEQFF
CDR3nt: TGTGCCAGCGGAAGAAGCGGGAGTCTCTACAATGAGCAGTTCTTC

abundance: -
v_gene: TRBV10-3
d_gene: TRBD1
j_gene: TRBJ2-7
CDR3aa: CAISSGTGAYEQYF
CDR3nt: TGTGCCATAAGCTCCGGGACAGGCGCCTACGAGCAGTACTTC

abundance: -
v_gene: TRBV18
d_gene: -
j_gene: TRBJ2-7
CDR3aa: CASSPPSAGTGSYEQYF
CDR3nt: TGTGCCAGCTCACCACCTAGCGCGGGAACAGGCTCCTACGAGCAGTACTTC

abundance: -
v_gene: TRBV11-2
d_gene: -
j_gene: TRBJ1-2
CDR3aa: CASSLGQMNYGYTF
CDR3nt: TGTGCCAGCAGCTTAGGACAGATGAACTATGGCTACACCTTC

abundance: -
v_gene: TRBV29-1
d_gene: -
j_gene: TRBJ2-1
CDR3aa: CSVDPPTRANEQFF
CDR3nt: TGCAGCGTTGACCCCCCGACTAGGGCGAATGAGCAGTTCTTC

abundance: -
v_gene: TRBV18
d_gene: -
j_gene: TRBJ2-2
CDR3aa: CASSPLTASNTGELFF
CDR3nt: TGTGCCAGCTCACCACTGACAGCCTCGAACACCGGGGAGCTGTTTTTT

abundance: -
v_gene: TRBV9
d_gene: -
j_gene: TRBJ2-1
CDR3aa: CASSVARGGSVNEQFF
CDR3nt: TGTGCCAGCAGCGTAGCTAGGGGGGGCTCGGTGAATGAGCAGTTCTTC

abundance: -
v_gene: TRBV6-2/TRBV6-3
d_gene: TRBD2
j_gene: TRBJ2-3
CDR3aa: CASSLGLASSTDTQYF
CDR3nt: TGTGCCAGCAGTTTAGGACTAGCTTCTAGCACAGATACGCAGTATTTT

abundance: -
v_gene: TRBV18
d_gene: TRBD1
j_gene: TRBJ2-1
CDR3aa: CASSPPTGNNEQFF
CDR3nt: TGTGCCAGCTCACCCCCGACAGGGAACAATGAGCAGTTCTTC

abundance: -
v_gene: TRBV7-2
d_gene: -
j_gene: TRBJ1-3
CDR3aa: CASSLEGYSGNTIYF
CDR3nt: TGTGCCAGCAGCTTAGAGGGGTACTCTGGAAACACCATATATTTT

abundance: -
v_gene: TRBV7-2
d_gene: TRBD2
j_gene: TRBJ2-7
CDR3aa: CASSSSGSREQYF
CDR3nt: TGTGCCAGCAGCTCTAGCGGGAGTCGAGAGCAGTACTTC

abundance: -
v_gene: TRBV4-3
d_gene: TRBD2
j_gene: TRBJ2-5
CDR3aa: CASSQPSGLAKGPQYF
CDR3nt: TGCGCCAGCAGCCAACCCTCGGGACTAGCAAAGGGACCCCAGTACTTC

abundance: -
v_gene: TRBV19
d_gene: TRBD1
j_gene: TRBJ2-7
CDR3aa: CASSRETGLLNYEQYF
CDR3nt: TGTGCCAGTAGCCGCGAGACAGGGCTTTTAAATTACGAGCAGTACTTC

abundance: -
v_gene: TRBV5-6
d_gene: -
j_gene: TRBJ2-3
CDR3aa: CASSLAGKADTQYF
CDR3nt: TGTGCCAGCAGCTTGGCAGGGAAGGCAGATACGCAGTATTTT

abundance: -
v_gene: TRBV29-1
d_gene: TRBD1
j_gene: TRBJ2-1
CDR3aa: CSVDQSDRGSYNEQFF
CDR3nt: TGCAGCGTTGACCAGAGCGACAGGGGGTCGTACAATGAGCAGTTCTTC

abundance: -
v_gene: TRBV5-1
d_gene: TRBD1
j_gene: TRBJ2-2
CDR3aa: CASSLVPGGDTGELFF
CDR3nt: TGCGCCAGCAGCTTGGTCCCAGGGGGCGACACCGGGGAGCTGTTTTTT

abundance: -
v_gene: TRBV14
d_gene: TRBD1
j_gene: TRBJ2-1
CDR3aa: CASSQVDRTSSEQFF
CDR3nt: TGTGCCAGCAGCCAAGTGGACAGGACTTCAAGTGAGCAGTTCTTC

abundance: -
v_gene: TRBV6-6
d_gene: TRBD1
j_gene: TRBJ2-5
CDR3aa: CASSSDRGASETQYF
CDR3nt: TGTGCCAGCAGTTCGGACAGGGGTGCCTCTGAGACCCAGTACTTC

abundance: -
v_gene: TRBV13
d_gene: -
j_gene: TRBJ1-3
CDR3aa: CASSLGTRGNTIYF
CDR3nt: TGTGCCAGCAGCTTAGGGACACGTGGAAACACCATATATTTT

abundance: -
v_gene: TRBV30
d_gene: TRBD2
j_gene: TRBJ2-3
CDR3aa: CAWRGGGVSDTQYF
CDR3nt: TGTGCCTGGAGAGGCGGGGGGGTCTCAGATACGCAGTATTTT

abundance: -
v_gene: TRBV28
d_gene: TRBD1
j_gene: TRBJ1-6
CDR3aa: CASSYRGYGSPLHF
CDR3nt: TGTGCCAGCAGTTACAGGGGATACGGTTCACCCCTCCACTTT

abundance: -
v_gene: TRBV29-1
d_gene: -
j_gene: TRBJ2-5
CDR3aa: CSVEGNYGQWETQYF
CDR3nt: TGCAGCGTTGAGGGGAATTATGGACAGTGGGAGACCCAGTACTTC

abundance: -
v_gene: TRBV4-3
d_gene: -
j_gene: TRBJ2-3
CDR3aa: CASSQDSRWGTDTQYF
CDR3nt: TGCGCCAGCAGCCAAGACTCCAGGTGGGGCACAGATACGCAGTATTTT

abundance: once
v_gene: TRBV2
d_gene: TRBD1
j_gene: TRBJ1-6
CDR3aa: CASSWDRGYSPLHF
CDR3nt: TGTGCCAGCAGTTGGGACAGGGGTTATTCACCCCTCCACTTT

abundance: -
v_gene: TRBV2
d_gene: -
j_gene: TRBJ1-1
CDR3aa: CASSDRGTEAFF
CDR3nt: TGTGCCAGCAGTGACCGGGGCACTGAAGCTTTCTTT

abundance: -
v_gene: TRBV29-1
d_gene: -
j_gene: TRBJ1-1
CDR3aa: CSGRRDGAEAFF
CDR3nt: TGCAGCGGACGGAGGGATGGGGCTGAAGCTTTCTTT

abundance: -
v_gene: TRBV19
d_gene: -
j_gene: TRBJ1-2
CDR3aa: CASSIAGRHGYTF
CDR3nt: TGTGCCAGTAGTATAGCAGGGAGGCATGGCTACACCTTC

abundance: -
v_gene: TRBV9
d_gene: TRBD1
j_gene: TRBJ2-1
CDR3aa: CASSVASGQGYNEQFF
CDR3nt: TGTGCCAGCAGCGTCGCAAGTGGACAGGGCTACAATGAGCAGTTCTTC

abundance: -
v_gene: TRBV14
d_gene: -
j_gene: TRBJ1-3
CDR3aa: CASSQGGGLGNTIYF
CDR3nt: TGTGCCAGCAGCCAAGGCGGAGGGTTGGGAAACACCATATATTTT